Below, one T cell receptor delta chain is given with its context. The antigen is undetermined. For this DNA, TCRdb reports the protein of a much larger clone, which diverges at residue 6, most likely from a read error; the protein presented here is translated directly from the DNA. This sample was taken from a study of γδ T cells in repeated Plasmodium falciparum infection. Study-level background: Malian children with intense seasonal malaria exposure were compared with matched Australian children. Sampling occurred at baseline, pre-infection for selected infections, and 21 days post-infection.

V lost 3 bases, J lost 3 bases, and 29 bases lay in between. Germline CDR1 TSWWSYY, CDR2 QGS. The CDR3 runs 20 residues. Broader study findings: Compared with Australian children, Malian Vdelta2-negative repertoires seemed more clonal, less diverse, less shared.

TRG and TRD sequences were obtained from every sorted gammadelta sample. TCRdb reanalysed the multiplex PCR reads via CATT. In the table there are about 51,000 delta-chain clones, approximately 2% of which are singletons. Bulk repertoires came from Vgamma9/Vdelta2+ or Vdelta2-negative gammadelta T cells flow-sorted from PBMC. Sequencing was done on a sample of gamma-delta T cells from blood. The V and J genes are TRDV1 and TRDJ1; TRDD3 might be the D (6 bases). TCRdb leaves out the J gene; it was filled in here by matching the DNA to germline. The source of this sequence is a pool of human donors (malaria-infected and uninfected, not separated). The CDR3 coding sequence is TGTGCTCTTGGGGATCCTATCCTCGCTCGACTGGGTGCATTCCCCGATAAACTCATCTTT. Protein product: CALGDPILARLGAFPDKLIF.